This note documents a single T cell receptor beta chain sequence. The antigen is undetermined. Generated by immunoSEQ multiplex PCR, the TCRdb table keeps only in-frame clones and is missing some. The sample holds over 100,000 clones, almost 85% seen once. The data were obtained in a study of T cell responses to AZD1222 COVID-19 vaccine. Findings of the study overall: Clonal diversity was possibly underestimated, and the donors were mostly white British, with more females. Nearly half of spike-specific TCRs reportedly target variant regions that are unmutated in the B.1.351 and B.1.1.7 variants.

The germline V gene encodes CDR1 SGDLS and CDR2 YYNGEE. There are 16 residues in the CDR3. V gave up 4 bases and J gave up 2 bases; unmatched junction bases: 12. The rearrangement joins TRBV9 to TRBJ2-7; 7 nucleotides align to TRBD2. The source material was peripheral blood, sampled on day 0 of AZD1222 vaccination. The source is an adult in good health. The CDR3 region has the DNA TGTGCCAGCAGCCCAGTTATGAGCGGGGCCACCTACGAGCAGTACTTC. The encoded protein is CASSPVMSGATYEQYF.